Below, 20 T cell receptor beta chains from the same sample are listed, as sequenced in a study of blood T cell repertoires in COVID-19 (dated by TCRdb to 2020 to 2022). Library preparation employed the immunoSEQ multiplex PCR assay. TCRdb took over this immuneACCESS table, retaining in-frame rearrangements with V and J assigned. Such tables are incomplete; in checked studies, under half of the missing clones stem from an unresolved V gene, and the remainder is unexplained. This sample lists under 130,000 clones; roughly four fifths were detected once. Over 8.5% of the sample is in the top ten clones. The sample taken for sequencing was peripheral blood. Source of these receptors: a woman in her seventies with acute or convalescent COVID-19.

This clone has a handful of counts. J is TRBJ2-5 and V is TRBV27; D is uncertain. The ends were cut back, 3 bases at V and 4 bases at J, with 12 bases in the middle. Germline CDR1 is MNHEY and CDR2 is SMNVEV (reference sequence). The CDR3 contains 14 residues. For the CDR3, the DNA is TGTGCCAGCAGTTTGGAGCCATTTGGAGAGACCCAGTACTTC. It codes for CASSLEPFGETQYF.

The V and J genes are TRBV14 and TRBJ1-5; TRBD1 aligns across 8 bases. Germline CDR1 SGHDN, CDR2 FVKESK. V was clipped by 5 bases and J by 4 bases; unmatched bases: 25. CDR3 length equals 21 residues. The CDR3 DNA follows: TGTGCCAGCAGCTCCCGAAGTCGGCAGGGGGCGCGCGTTATTGGGAATCAGCCCCAGCATTTT. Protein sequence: CASSSRSRQGARVIGNQPQHF.

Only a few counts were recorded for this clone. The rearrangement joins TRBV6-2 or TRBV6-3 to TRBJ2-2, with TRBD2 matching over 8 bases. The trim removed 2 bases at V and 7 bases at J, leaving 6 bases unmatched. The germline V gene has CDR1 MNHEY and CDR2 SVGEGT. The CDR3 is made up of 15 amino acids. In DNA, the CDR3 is TGTGCCAGCAGTTACCGCAGAGCGGGAGTCGGGGAGCTGTTTTTT. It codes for CASSYRRAGVGELFF.

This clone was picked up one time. CDR3 in amino acids: CASSYRTGIYKQYF. The DNA for the CDR3 is TGTGCCAGCAGTTACCGGACAGGGATATACAAGCAGTACTTC. V gene TRBV6-5 combines with J gene TRBJ2-7; 8 nucleotides align to TRBD1. Germline V lookup: CDR1 MNHEY, CDR2 SVGAGI. V trimming: 2 bases; J trimming: 8 bases; junction bases outside the gene matches: 8. This CDR3 contains 14 residues.

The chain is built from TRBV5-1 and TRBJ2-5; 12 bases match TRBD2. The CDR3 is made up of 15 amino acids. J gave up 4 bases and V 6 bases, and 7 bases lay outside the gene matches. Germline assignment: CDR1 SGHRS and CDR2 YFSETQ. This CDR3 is CASTLAGGPGETQYF. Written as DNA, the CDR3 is TGCGCCAGCACCCTAGCGGGAGGGCCAGGAGAGACCCAGTACTTC.

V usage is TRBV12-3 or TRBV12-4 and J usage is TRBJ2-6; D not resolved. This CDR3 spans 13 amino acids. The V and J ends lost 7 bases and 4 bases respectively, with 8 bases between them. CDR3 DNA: TGTGCCAGCACCCCGCGCGGGGCCAACGTCCTGACTTTC. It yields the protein CASTPRGANVLTF.

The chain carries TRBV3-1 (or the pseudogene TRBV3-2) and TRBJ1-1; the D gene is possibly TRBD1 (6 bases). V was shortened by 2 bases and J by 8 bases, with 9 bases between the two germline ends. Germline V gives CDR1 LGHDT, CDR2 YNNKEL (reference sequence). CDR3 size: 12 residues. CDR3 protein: CASSQLDREAFF. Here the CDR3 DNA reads TGTGCCAGCAGCCAACTAGACAGGGAAGCTTTCTTT.

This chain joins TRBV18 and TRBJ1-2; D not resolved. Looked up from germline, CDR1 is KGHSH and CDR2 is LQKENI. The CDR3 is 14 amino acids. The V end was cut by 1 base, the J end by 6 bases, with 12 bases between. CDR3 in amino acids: CASSPLGGHNGYTF. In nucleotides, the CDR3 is TGTGCCAGCTCACCACTCGGCGGGCATAATGGCTACACCTTC.

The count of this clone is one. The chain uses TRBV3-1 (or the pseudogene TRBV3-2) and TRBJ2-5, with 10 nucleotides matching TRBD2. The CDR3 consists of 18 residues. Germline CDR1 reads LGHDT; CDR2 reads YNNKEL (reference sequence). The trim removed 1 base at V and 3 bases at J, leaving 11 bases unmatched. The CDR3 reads CASSQVLAGALGEETQYF. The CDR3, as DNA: TGTGCCAGCAGCCAAGTGCTAGCGGGGGCCCTTGGGGAAGAGACCCAGTACTTC.

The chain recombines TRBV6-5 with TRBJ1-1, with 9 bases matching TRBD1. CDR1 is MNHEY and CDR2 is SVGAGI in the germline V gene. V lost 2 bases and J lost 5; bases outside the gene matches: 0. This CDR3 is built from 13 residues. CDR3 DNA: TGTGCCAGCAGTTACGGGACAGGGACTGAAGCTTTCTTT. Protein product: CASSYGTGTEAFF.

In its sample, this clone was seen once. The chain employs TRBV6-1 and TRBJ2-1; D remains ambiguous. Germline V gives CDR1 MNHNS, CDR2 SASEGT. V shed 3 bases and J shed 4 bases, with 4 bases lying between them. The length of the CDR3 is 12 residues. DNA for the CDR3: TGTGCCAGCAGTGAGACTTACAATGAGCAGTTCTTC. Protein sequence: CASSETYNEQFF.

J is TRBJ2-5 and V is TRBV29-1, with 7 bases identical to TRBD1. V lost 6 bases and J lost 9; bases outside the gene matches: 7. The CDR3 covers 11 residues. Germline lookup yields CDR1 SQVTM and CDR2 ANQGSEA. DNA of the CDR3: TGCAGCGTAGGACAGGTCCGGTCCCAGTACTTC. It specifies CSVGQVRSQYF.

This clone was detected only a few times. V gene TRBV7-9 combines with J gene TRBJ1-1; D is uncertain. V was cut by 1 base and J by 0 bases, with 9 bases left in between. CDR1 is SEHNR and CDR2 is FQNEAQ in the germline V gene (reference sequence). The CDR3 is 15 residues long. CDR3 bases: TGTGCCAGCAGCTTAGGCGACACCTTGAACACTGAAGCTTTCTTT. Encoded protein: CASSLGDTLNTEAFF.

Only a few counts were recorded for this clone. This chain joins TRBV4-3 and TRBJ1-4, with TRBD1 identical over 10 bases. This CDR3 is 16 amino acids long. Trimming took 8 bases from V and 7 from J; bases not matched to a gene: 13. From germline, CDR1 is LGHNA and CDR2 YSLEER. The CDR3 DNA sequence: TGCGCCAGCTCAACACCGAGACAGGGGGCGGGTGAAAAACTGTTTTTT. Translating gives CASSTPRQGAGEKLFF.

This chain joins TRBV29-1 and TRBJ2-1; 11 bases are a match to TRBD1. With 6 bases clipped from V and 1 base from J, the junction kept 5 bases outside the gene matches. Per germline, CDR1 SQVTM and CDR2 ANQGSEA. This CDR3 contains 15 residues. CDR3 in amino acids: CSVEGQGESYNEQFF. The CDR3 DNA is TGCAGCGTCGAGGGACAGGGGGAATCCTACAATGAGCAGTTCTTC.

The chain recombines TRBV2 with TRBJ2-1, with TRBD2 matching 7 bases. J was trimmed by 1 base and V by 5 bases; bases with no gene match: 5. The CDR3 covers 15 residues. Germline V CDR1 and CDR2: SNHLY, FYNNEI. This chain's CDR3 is CASSRGTISYNEQFF. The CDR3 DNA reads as TGTGCCAGCAGTCGCGGGACTATATCCTACAATGAGCAGTTCTTC.

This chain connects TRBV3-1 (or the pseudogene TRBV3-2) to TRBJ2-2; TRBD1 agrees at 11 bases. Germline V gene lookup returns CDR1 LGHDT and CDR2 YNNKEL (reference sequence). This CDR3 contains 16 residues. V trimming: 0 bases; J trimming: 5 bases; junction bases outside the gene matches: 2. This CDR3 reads CASSQDRDRGTGELFF. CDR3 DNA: TGTGCCAGCAGCCAAGATCGGGACAGGGGGACCGGGGAGCTGTTTTTT.

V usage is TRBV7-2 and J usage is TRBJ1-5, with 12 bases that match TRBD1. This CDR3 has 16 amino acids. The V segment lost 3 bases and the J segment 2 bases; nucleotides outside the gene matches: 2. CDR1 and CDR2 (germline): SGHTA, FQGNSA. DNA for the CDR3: TGTGCCAGCAGCTTGGGACAGGGGGCAGGCAATCAGCCCCAGCATTTT. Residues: CASSLGQGAGNQPQHF.

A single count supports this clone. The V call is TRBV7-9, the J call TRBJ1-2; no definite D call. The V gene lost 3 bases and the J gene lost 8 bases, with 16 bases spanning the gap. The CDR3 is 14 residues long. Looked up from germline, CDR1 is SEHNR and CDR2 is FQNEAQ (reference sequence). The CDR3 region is CASSFSRGEGGYTF. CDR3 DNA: TGTGCCAGCAGCTTCTCCCGCGGGGAAGGAGGCTACACCTTC.

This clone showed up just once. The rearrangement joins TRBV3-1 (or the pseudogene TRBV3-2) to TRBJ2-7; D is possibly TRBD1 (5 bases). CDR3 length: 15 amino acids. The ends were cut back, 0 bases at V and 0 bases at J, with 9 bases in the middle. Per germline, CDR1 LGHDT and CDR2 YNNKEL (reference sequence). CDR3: CASSQEDRYSYEQYF. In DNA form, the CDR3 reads TGTGCCAGCAGCCAAGAAGACAGATACTCCTACGAGCAGTACTTC.